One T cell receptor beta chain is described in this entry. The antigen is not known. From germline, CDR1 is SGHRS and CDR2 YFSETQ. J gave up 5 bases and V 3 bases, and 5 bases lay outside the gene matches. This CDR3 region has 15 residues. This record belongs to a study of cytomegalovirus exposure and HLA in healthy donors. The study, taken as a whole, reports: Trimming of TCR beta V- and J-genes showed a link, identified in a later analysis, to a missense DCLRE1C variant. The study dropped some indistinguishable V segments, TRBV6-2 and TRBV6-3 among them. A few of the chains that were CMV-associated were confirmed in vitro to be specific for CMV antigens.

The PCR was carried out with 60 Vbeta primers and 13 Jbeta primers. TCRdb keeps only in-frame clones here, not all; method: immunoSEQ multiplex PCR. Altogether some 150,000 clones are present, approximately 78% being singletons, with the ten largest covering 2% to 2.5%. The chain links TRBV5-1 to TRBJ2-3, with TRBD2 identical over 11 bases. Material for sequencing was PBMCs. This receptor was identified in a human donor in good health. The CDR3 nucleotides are TGCGCCAGCAGCTCAGGGACTAGCGGAGGAGATACGCAGTATTTT. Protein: CASSSGTSGGDTQYF. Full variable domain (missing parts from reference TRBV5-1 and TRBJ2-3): KAGVTQTPRYLIKTRGQQVTLSCSPISGHRSVSWYQQTPGQGLQFLFEYFSETQRNKGNFPGRFSGRQFSNSRSEMNVSTLELGDSALYLCASSSGTSGGDTQYFGPGTRLTVL.